This paragraph reports one T cell receptor beta chain. Its specificity is unknown. PCR employed 60 Vbeta and 13 Jbeta primers. Assay used: immunoSEQ multiplex PCR; TCRdb lists only in-frame clones, some missing. This table has about 85,000 clones, about 80% appearing once. This entry is derived from a study of cytomegalovirus exposure and HLA in healthy donors. Study in general: From some 180 million T cells, an earlier analysis saw 120 million or so unique TCR beta sequences.

Overall study findings and caveats: V- and J-gene trimming in TCR beta was tied to a missense DCLRE1C variant by an analysis performed later. Differences between HLA loci emerged in a later analysis of TCR association rates, with DRB1 most and HLA-C fewest. A later analysis showed HLA-associated TCR beta chains outstripping equally common others in clonal expansion.

The receptor's source is a man between 50 and 59 years old in good health and CMV-seropositive. Input material: PBMCs.

CDR3 coding DNA: TGTGCCAGCAGTCCCCGGACAGGGGCAGATACGCAGTATTTT. It yields the protein CASSPRTGADTQYF. V is TRBV27 and J is TRBJ2-3, with TRBD1 identical over 9 bases. There are 14 residues in the CDR3. Per the germline V gene, CDR1 is MNHEY and CDR2 is SMNVEV (reference sequence). Losses at the gene ends were 5 bases for V and 4 bases for J; bases not matched to a gene: 4.